This TCR beta chain was found in a study of cytomegalovirus exposure and HLA in healthy donors. Germline-derived CDR1 and CDR2 are SGDLS and YYNGEE. This CDR3 region has 14 residues. Trimming left V 4 bases short and J 4 bases short, with 14 bases between. Only in-frame clones appear in the TCRdb table, and some are missing; sequencing was by immunoSEQ multiplex PCR. The table lists about 150,000 clones, approximately 86% of them singletons. On this clone: Its antigen is not known.

Overall study findings and caveats: Subsequent analysis revealed that first-cohort TCR clusters tended to co-occur in the 120 or so validation repertoires. The study labeled 164 TCR beta chains cytomegalovirus-associated.

The chain is built from TRBV9 and TRBJ1-2; D is possibly TRBD1 (6 bases). The receptor comes from a young man in good health and CMV-seropositive. Sequencing was carried out using PBMCs. The CDR3 loop is CASSLQTGTYGYTF. The DNA for the CDR3 is TGTGCCAGCAGCCTTCAGACAGGAACCTATGGCTACACCTTC.